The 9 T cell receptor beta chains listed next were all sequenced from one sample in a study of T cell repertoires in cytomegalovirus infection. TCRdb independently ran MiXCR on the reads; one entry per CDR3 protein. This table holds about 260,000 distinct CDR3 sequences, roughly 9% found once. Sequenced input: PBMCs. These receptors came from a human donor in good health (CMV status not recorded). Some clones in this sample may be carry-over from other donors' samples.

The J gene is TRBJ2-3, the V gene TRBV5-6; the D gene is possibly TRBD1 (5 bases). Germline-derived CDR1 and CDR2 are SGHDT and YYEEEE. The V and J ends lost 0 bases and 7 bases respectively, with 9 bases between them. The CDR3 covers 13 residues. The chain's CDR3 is CASSLGQPNTQYF. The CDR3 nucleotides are TGTGCCAGCAGCTTGGGACAGCCTAATACGCAGTATTTT.

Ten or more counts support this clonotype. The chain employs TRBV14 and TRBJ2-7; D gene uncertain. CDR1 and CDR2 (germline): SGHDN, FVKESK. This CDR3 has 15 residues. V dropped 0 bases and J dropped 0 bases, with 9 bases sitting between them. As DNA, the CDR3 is TGTGCCAGCAGCCAAGATAATGGGTACTCCTACGAGCAGTACTTC. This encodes CASSQDNGYSYEQYF. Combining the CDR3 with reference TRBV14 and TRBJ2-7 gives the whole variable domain EAGVTQFPSHSVIEKGQTVTLRCDPISGHDNLYWYRRVMGKEIKFLLHFVKESKQDESGMPNNRFLAERTGGTYSTLKVQPAELEDSGVYFCASSQDNGYSYEQYFGPGTRLTVT.

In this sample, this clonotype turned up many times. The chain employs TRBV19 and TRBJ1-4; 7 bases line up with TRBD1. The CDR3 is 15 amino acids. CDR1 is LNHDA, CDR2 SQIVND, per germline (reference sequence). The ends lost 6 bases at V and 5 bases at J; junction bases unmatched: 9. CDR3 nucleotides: TGTGCCAGTAGCAAACCGGGACAGAGAAATGAAAAACTGTTTTTT. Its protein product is CASSKPGQRNEKLFF.

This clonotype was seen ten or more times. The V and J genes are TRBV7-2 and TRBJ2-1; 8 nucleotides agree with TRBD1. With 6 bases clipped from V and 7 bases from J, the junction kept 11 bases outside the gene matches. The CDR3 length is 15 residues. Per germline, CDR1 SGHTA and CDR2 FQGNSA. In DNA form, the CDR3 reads TGTGCCAGCAGGACAGGGGCGTCTCCTGGGAATGAGCAGTTCTTC. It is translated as CASRTGASPGNEQFF. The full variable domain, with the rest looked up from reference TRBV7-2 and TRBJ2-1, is GAGVSQSPSNKVTEKGKDVELRCDPISGHTALYWYRQSLGQGLEFLIYFQGNSAPDKSGLPSDRFSAERTGGSVSTLTIQRTQQEDSAVYLCASRTGASPGNEQFFGPGTRLTVL.

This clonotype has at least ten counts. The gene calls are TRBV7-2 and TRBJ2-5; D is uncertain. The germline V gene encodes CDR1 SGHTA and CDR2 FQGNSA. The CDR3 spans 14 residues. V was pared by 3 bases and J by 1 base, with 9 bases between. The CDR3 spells CASSFGKGQETQYF. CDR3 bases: TGTGCCAGCAGCTTCGGAAAGGGCCAAGAGACCCAGTACTTC.

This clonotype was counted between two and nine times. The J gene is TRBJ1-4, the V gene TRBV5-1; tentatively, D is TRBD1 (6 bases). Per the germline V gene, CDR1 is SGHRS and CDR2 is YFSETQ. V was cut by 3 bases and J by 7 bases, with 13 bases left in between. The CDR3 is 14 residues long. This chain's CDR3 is CASSSQGRGEKLFF. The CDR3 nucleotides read TGCGCCAGCAGCTCACAGGGAAGGGGTGAAAAACTGTTTTTT.

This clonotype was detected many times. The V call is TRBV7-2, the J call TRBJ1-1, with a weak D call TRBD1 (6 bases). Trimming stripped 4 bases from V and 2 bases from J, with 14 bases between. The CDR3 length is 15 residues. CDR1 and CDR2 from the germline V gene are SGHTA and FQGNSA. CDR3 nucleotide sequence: TGTGCCAGCAGCTCCCGCCGAGGGGGAAACACTGAAGCTTTCTTT. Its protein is CASSSRRGGNTEAFF.

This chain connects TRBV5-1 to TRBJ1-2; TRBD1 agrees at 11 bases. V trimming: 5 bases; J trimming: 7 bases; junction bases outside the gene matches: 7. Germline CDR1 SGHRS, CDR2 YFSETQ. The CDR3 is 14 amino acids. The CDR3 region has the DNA TGCGCCAGCAGAGTCGGGACAGGGGGTTGTGGCTACACCTTC. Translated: CASRVGTGGCGYTF.

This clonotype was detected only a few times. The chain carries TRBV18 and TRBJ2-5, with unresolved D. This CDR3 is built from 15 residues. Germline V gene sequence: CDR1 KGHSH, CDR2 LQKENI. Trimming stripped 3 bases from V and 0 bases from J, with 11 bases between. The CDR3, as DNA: TGTGCCAGCTCACCGATAACCGGTGACCAAGAGACCCAGTACTTC. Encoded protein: CASSPITGDQETQYF.